The present T cell receptor (beta chain) was sequenced within a study of T cell responses to AZD1222 COVID-19 vaccine. The study's findings and limits: Clonal diversity may have been underestimated in mostly white British donors. Repertoires were sampled only after the peak T cell response.

Assay: immunoSEQ multiplex PCR; the TCRdb copy retains only in-frame clones and omits some. The sample carries roughly 99,000 clones, 90% to 95% recorded once. The V gene's germline CDR1 is GTSNPN and CDR2 SVGIG (reference sequence). The CDR3 is 13 residues long. V lost 0 bases and J 1 base, leaving 6 bases between the germline ends. This clone has just one count. Its antigen remains unknown. The sample consisted of peripheral blood, taken 28 days after the second AZD1222 dose. This sequence was found in an adult who received the AZD1222 COVID-19 vaccine. This sequence joins TRBV30 and TRBJ1-1; D is unresolved. The CDR3: CAWSVGSNTEAFF. DNA for the CDR3: TGTGCCTGGAGTGTCGGATCGAACACTGAAGCTTTCTTT.